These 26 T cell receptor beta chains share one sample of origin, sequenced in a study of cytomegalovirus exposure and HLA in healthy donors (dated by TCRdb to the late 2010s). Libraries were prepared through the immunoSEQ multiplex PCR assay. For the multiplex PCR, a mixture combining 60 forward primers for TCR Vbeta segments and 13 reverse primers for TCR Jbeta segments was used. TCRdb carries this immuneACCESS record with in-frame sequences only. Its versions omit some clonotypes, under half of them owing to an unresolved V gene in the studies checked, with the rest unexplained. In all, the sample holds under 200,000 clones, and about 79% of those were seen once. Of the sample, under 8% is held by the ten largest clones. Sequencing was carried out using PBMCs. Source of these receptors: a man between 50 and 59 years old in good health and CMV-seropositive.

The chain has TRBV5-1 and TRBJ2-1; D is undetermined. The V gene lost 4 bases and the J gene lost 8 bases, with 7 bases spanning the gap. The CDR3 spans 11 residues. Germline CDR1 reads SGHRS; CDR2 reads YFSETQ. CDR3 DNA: TGCGCCAGCAGCCCCGGGTATGAGCAGTTCTTC. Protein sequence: CASSPGYEQFF.

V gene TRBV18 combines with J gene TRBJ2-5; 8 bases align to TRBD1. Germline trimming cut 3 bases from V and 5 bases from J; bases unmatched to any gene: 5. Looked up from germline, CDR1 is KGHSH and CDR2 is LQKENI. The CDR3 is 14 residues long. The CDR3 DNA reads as TGTGCCAGCTCACCGGGACAGGCCCCGGAGACCCAGTACTTC. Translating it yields CASSPGQAPETQYF.

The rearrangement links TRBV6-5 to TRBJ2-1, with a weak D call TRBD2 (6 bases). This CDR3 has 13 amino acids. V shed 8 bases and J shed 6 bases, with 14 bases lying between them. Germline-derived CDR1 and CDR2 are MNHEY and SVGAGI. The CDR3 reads CASGGSGLNEQFF. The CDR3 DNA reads TGTGCCAGCGGGGGTAGCGGCCTCAATGAGCAGTTCTTC.

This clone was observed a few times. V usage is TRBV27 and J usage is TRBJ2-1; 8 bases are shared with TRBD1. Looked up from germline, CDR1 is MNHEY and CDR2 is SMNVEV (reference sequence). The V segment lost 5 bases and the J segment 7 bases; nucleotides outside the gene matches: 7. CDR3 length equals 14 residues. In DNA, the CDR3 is TGTGCCAGCAGTGCGACAGGGGAAAGGAATGAGCAGTTCTTC. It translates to CASSATGERNEQFF.

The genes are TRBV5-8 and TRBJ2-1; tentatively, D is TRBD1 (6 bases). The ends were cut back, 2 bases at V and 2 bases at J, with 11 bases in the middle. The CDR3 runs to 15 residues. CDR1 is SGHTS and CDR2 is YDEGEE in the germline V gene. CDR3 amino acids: CASSLGQGTYNEQFF. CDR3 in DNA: TGTGCCAGCAGCTTAGGGCAGGGGACCTACAATGAGCAGTTCTTC.

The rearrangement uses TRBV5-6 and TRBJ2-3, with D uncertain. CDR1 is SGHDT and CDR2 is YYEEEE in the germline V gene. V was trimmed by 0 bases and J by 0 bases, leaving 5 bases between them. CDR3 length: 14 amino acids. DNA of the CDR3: TGTGCCAGCAGCTTGGTCGGGAGCACAGATACGCAGTATTTT. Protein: CASSLVGSTDTQYF.

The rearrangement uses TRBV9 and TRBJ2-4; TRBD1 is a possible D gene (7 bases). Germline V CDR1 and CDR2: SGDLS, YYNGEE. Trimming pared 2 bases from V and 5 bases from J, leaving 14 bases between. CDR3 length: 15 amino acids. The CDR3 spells CASSVGGTAQNIQYF. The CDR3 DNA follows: TGTGCCAGCAGCGTTGGGGGGACAGCTCAAAACATTCAGTACTTC.

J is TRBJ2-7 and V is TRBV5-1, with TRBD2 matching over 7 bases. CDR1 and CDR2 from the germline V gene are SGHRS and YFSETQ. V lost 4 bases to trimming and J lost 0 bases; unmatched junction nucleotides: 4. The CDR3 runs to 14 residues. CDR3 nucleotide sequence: TGCGCCAGCAGCAGGGAGGGTAGCTCCTACGAGCAGTACGTC. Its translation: CASSREGSSYEQYV.

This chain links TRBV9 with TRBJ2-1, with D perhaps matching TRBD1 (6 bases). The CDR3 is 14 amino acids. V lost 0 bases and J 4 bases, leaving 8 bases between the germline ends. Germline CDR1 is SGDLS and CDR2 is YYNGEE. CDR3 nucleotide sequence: TGTGCCAGCAGCGTAGAAGGGACATACAATGAGCAGTTCTTC. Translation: CASSVEGTYNEQFF.

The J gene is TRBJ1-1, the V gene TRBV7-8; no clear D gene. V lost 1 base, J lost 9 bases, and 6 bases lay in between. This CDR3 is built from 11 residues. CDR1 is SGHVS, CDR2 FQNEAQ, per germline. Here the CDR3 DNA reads TGTGCCAGCAGCTTAGGTTCTCAAGCTTTCTTT. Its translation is CASSLGSQAFF.

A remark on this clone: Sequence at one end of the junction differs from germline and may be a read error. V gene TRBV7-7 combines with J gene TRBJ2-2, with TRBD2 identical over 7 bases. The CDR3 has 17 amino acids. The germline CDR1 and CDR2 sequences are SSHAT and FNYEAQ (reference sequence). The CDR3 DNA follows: TGTGCTAGCAGCTTAGCCCCGGCTAGCGGAAACACCGGGGAGCTGTTTTTT. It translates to CASSLAPASGNTGELFF.

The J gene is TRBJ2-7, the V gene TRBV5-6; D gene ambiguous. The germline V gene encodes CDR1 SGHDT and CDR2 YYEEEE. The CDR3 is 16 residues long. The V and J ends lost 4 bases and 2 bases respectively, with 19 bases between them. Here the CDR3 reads CASSRRGPAKPYEQYV. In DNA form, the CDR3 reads TGTGCCAGCAGCAGGCGAGGCCCCGCTAAGCCCTACGAGCAGTACGTC.

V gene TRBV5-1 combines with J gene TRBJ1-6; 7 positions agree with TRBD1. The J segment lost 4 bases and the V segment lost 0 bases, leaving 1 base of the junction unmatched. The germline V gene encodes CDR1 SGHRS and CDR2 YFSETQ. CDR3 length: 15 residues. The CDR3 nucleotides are TGCGCCAGCAGCTTGGCCAGGGGGTATAATTCACCCCTCCACTTT. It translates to CASSLARGYNSPLHF.

CDR3 in amino acids: CASCPLQGSYEQYF. The CDR3 region has the DNA TGTGCCAGCTGTCCCCTACAGGGGTCCTACGAGCAGTACTTC. V gene TRBV6-1 combines with J gene TRBJ2-5; TRBD1 agrees at 7 bases. The DNA end lines up better with TRBJ2-7; the J call may be wrong. The CDR3 runs 14 residues. Germline CDR1 reads MNHNS; CDR2 reads SASEGT.

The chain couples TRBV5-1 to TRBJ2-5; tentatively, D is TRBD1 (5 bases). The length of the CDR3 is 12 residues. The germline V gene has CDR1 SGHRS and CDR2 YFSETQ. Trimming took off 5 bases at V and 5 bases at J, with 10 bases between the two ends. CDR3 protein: CASRRSGETQYF. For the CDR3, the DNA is TGCGCCAGCAGACGATCAGGGGAGACCCAGTACTTC.

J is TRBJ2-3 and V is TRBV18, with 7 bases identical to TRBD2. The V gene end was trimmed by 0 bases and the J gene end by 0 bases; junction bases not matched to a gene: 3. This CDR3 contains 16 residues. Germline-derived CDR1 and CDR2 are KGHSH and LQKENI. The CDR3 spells CASSPPRSGSTDTQYF. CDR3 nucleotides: TGTGCCAGCTCACCACCTCGTAGCGGGAGCACAGATACGCAGTATTTT.

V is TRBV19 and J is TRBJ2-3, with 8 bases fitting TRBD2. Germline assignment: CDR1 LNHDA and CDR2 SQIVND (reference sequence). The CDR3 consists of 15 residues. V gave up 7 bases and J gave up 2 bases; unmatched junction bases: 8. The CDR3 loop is CASIDLAGDTDTQYF. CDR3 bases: TGTGCCAGTATTGATCTAGCGGGTGACACAGATACGCAGTATTTT.

The CDR3 loop is CASSPQGEKLFF. CDR3 in DNA: TGTGCCAGCAGCCCACAGGGTGAAAAACTGTTTTTT. The rearrangement joins TRBV5-4 to TRBJ1-4, with D perhaps TRBD1 (6 bases). Germline CDR1 reads SGHNT; CDR2 reads YYREEE (reference sequence). Trimming removed 4 bases at V and 7 bases at J, with 8 bases between. This CDR3 has 12 residues.

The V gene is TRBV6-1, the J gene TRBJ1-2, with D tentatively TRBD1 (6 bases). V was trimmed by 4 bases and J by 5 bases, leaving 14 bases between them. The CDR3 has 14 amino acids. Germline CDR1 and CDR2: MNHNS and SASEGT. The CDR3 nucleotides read TGTGCCAGCAGTGGAGTAGGGGGGGGATATGGCTACACCTTC. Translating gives CASSGVGGGYGYTF.

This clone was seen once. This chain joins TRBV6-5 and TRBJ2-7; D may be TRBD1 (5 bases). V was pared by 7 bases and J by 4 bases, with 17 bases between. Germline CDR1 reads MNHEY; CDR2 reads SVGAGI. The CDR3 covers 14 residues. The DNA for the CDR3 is TGTGCCAGCACCCCGAGACGGACACGATACGAGCAGTACTTC. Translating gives CASTPRRTRYEQYF.

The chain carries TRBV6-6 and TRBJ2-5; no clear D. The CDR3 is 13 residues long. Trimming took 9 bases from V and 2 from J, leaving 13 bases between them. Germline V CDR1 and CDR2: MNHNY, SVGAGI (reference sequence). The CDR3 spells CASTRGPQETQYF. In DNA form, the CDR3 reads TGTGCCAGTACCCGTGGCCCACAAGAGACCCAGTACTTC.

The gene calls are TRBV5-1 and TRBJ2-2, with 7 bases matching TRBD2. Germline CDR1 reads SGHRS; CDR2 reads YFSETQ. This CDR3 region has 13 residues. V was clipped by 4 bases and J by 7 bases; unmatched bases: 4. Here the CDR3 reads CASSNGGSGELFF. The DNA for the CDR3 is TGCGCCAGCAGCAACGGGGGGAGCGGGGAGCTGTTTTTT.

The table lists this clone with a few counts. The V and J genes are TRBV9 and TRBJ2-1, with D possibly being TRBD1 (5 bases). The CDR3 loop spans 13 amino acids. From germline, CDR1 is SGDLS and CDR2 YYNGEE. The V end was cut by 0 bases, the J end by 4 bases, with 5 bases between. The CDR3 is CASSVGQYNEQFF. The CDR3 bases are TGTGCCAGCAGCGTAGGACAGTACAATGAGCAGTTCTTC. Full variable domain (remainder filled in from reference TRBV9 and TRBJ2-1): DSGVTQTPKHLITATGQRVTLRCSPRSGDLSVYWYQQSLDQGLQFLIQYYNGEERAKGNILERFSAQQFPDLHSELNLSSLELGDSALYFCASSVGQYNEQFFGPGTRLTVL.

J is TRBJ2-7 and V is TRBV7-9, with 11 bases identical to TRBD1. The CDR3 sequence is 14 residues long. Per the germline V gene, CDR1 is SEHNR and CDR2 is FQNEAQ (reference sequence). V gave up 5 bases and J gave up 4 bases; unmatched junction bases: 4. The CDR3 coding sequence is TGTGCCAGCAGCCCCGGGACAGGGGGATACGAGCAGTACTTC. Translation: CASSPGTGGYEQYF.

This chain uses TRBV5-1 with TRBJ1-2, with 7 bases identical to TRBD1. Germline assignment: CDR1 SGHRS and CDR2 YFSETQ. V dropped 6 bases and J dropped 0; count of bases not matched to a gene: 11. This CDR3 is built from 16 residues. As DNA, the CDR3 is TGCGCCAGCAACCGGGACAGCGGAGTGGCTAACTATGGCTACACCTTC. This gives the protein CASNRDSGVANYGYTF.

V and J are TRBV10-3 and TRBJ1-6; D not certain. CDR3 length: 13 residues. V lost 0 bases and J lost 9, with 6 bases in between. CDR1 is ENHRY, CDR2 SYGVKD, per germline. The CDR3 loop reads CAISESRGSPLHF. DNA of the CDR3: TGTGCCATCAGTGAGTCGCGGGGTTCACCCCTCCACTTT.